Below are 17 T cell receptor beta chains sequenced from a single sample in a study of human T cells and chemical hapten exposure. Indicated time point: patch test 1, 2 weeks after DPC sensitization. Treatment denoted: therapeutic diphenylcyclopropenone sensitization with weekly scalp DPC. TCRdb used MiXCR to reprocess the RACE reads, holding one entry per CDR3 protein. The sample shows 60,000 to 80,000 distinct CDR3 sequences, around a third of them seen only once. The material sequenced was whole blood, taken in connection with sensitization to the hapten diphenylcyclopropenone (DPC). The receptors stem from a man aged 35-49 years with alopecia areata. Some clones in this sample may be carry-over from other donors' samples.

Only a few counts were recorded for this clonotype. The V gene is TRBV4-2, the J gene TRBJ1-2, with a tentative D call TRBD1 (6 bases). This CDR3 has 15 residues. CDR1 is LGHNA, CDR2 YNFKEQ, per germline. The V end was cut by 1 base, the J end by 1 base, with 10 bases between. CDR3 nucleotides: TGTGCCAGCAGCCAAGCAGGACAGATTAACTATGGCTACACCTTC. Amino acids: CASSQAGQINYGYTF.

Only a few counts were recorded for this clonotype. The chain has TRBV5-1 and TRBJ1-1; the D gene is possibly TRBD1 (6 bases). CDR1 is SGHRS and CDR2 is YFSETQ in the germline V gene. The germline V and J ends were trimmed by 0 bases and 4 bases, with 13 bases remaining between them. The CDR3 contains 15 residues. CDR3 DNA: TGCGCCAGCAGCTTGGAGTTGGGGGCCGCCACTGAAGCTTTCTTT. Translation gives CASSLELGAATEAFF.

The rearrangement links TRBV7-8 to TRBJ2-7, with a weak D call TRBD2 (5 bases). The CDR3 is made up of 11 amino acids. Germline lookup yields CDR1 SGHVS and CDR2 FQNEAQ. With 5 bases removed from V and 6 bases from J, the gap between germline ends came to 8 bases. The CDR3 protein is CASSPAGEQYF. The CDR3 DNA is TGTGCCAGCAGCCCGGCGGGCGAGCAGTACTTC.

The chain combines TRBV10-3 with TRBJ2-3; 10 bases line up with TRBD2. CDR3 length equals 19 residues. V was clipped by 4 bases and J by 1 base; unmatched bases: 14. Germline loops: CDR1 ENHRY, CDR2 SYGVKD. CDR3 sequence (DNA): TGTGCCATCAGTGGATCCCAACACTCACTAGCGGGACGCACAGATACGCAGTATTTT. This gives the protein CAISGSQHSLAGRTDTQYF.

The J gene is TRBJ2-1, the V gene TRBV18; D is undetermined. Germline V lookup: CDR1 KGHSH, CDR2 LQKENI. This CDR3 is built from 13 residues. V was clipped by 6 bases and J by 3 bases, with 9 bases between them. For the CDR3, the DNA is TGTGCCAGCTCCCAGCAGGTCTACAATGAGCAGTTCTTC. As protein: CASSQQVYNEQFF. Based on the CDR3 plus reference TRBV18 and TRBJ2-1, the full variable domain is NAGVMQNPRHLVRRRGQEARLRCSPMKGHSHVYWYRQLPEEGLKFMVYLQKENIIDESGMPKERFSAEFPKEGPSILRIQQVVRGDSAAYFCASSQQVYNEQFFGPGTRLTVL.

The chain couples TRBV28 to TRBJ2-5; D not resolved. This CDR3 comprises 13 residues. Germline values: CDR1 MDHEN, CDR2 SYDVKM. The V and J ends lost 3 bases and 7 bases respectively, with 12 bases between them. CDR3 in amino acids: CASSLSAGRTQYF. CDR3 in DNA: TGTGCCAGCAGTTTGAGTGCAGGAAGGACCCAGTACTTC.

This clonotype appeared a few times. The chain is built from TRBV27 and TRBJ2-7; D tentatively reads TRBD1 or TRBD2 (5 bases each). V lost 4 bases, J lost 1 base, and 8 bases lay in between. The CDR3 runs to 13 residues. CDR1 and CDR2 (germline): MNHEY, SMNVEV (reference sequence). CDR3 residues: CASSSWGSYEQYF. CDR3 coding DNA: TGTGCCAGCAGTTCATGGGGGTCCTACGAGCAGTACTTC.

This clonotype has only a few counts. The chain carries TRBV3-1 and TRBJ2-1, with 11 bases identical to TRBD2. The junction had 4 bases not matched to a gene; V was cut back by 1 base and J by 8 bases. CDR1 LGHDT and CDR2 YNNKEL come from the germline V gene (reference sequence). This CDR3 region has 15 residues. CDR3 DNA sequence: TGTGCCAGCAGCCAAGCTAGCGGGAGGTTCGATGAGCAGTTCTTC. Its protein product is CASSQASGRFDEQFF.

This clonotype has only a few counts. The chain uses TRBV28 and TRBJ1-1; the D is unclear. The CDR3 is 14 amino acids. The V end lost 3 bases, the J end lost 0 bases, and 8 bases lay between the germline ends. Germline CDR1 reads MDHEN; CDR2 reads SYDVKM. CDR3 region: CASSLIQMNTEAFF. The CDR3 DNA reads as TGTGCCAGCAGTTTGATACAGATGAACACTGAAGCTTTCTTT. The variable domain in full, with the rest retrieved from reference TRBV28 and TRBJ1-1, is DVKVTQSSRYLVKRTGEKVFLECVQDMDHENMFWYRQDPGLGLRLIYFSYDVKMKEKGDIPEGYSVSREKKERFSLILESASTNQTSMYLCASSLIQMNTEAFFGQGTRLTVV.

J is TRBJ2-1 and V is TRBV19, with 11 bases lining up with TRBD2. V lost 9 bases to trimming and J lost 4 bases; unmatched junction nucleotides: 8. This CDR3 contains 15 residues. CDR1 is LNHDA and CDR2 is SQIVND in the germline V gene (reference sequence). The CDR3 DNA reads TGTGCCAGCGGGCCGGGACTAGCGGCTTACAATGAGCAGTTCTTC. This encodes CASGPGLAAYNEQFF.

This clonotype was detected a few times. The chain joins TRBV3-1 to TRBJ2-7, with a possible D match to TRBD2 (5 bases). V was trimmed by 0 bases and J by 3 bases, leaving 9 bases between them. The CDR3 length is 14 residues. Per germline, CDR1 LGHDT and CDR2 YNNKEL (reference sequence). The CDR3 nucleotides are TGTGCCAGCAGCCAAGAGCGGAGGCTCTACGAGCAGTACTTC. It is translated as CASSQERRLYEQYF.

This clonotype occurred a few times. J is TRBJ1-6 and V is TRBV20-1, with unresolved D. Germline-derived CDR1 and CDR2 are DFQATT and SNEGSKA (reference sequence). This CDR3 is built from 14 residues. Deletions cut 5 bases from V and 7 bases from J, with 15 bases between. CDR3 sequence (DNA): TGCAGTGCTGACGGACCGAGTCAAAATTCACCCCTCCACTTT. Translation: CSADGPSQNSPLHF.

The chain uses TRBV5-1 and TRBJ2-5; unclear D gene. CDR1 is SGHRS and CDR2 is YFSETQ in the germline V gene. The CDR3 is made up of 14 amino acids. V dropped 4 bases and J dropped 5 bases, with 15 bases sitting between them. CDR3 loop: CASSPSDGYETQYF. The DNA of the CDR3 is TGCGCCAGCAGCCCCTCCGATGGGTACGAGACCCAGTACTTC.

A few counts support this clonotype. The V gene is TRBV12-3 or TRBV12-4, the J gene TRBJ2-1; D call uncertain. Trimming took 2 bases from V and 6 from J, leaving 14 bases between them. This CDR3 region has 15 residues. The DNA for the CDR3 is TGTGCCAGCAGTTTATCAGCCTTTCGAAGCAATGAGCAGTTCTTC. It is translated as CASSLSAFRSNEQFF.

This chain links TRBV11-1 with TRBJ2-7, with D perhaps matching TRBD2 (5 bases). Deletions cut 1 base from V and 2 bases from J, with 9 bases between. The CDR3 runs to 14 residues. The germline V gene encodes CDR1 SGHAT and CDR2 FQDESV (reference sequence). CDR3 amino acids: CASSLGTSAYEQYF. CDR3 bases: TGTGCCAGCAGCTTAGGGACTTCAGCCTACGAGCAGTACTTC.

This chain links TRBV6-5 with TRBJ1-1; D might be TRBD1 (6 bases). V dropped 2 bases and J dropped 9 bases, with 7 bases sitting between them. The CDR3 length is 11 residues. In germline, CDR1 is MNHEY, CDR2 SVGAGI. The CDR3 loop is CASSYGTQAFF. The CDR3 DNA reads TGTGCCAGCAGTTACGGGACACAAGCTTTCTTT.

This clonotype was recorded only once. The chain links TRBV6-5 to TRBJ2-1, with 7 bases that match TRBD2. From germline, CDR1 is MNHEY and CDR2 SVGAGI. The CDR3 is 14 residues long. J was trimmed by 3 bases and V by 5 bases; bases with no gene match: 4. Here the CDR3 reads CASSPSGLYNEQFF. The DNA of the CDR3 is TGTGCCAGCAGTCCTAGCGGACTCTACAATGAGCAGTTCTTC.